The table lists the clone carrying this TCR beta chain with a few counts. The antigen is not known. TCRdb called the RT-PCR reads again in MiXCR, with one record for every CDR3 protein. The profile shows over 400,000 distinct CDR3 sequences, 10% to 15% of them singletons. This record comes from a study of response to subunit inactivated influenza vaccine. General study findings and limits: Authors suggested few new T cells are recruited by each seasonal influenza vaccination.

V gave up 7 bases and J gave up 5 bases; unmatched junction bases: 7. The germline V gene encodes CDR1 MDHEN and CDR2 SYDVKM. The CDR3 contains 13 residues. This receptor was obtained from a man aged 45 to 65 who received an inactivated influenza vaccine. The source material was PBMCs from blood, sampled roughly 48 days after vaccination. The genes are TRBV28 and TRBJ2-7; 8 bases agree with TRBD2. The DNA for the CDR3 is TGTGCCAGCACCGCTCTCGGGGGGGACGAGCAGTACTTC. Its protein is CASTALGGDEQYF.